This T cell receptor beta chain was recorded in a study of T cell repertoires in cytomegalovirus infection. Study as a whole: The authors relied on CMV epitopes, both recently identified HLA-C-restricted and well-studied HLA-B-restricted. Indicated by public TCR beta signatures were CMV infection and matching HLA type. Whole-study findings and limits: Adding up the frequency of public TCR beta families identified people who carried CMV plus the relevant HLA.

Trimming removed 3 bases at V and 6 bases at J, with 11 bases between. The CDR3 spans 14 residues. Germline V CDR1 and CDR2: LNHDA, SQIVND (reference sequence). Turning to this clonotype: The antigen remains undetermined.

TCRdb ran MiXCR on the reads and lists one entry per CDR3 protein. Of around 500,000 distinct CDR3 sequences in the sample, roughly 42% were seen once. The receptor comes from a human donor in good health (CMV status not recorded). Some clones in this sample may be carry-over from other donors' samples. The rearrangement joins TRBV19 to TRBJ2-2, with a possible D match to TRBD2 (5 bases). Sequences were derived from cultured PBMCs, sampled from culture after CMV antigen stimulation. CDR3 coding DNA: TGTGCCAGTAGTATCGGCGGGCTAGCCGGGGAGCTGTTTTTT. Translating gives CASSIGGLAGELFF. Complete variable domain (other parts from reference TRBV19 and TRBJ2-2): DGGITQSPKYLFRKEGQNVTLSCEQNLNHDAMYWYRQDPGQGLRLIYYSQIVNDFQKGDIAEGYSVSREKKESFPLTVTSAQKNPTAFYLCASSIGGLAGELFFGEGSRLTVL.